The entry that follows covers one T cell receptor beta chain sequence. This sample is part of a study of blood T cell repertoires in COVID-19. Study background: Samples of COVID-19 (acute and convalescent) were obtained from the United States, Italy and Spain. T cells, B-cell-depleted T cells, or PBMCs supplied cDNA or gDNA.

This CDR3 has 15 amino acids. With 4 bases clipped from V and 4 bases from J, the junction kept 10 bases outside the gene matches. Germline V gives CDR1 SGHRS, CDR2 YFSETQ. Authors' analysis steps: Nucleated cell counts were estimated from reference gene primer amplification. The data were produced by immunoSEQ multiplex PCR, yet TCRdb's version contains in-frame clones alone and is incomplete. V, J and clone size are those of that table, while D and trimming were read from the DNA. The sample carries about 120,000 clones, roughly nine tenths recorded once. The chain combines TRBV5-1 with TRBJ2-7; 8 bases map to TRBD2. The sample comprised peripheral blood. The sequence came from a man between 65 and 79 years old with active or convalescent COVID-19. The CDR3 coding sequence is TGCGCCAGCAGCAATGCCGGGACTAGTCCATACGAGCAGTACTTC. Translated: CASSNAGTSPYEQYF.